This T cell receptor beta chain was identified during a study of cytomegalovirus exposure and HLA in healthy donors (dated by TCRdb to the late 2010s). About the study as a whole: According to an earlier analysis of 550 to 750 of the donors, about 180 million T cells yielded 90 million to 140 million unique TCR beta sequences and approximately 280 Gb of sequence data. An early release that covered fewer than 800 HLA-typed donors contained about 300 gigabases of sequencing data and roughly 84 million unique TCR sequences. Among the roughly 400 genotyped donors, 75% to 90% belonged to the genetic ancestry cluster associated with self-reported Caucasian donors. The study aimed to test whether signatures of past pathogen exposure could be identified by cataloging public T cell receptors. The T cell repertoires of 666 subjects were profiled by immunosequencing and related to cytomegalovirus serostatus. Along with the approximately 650-subject first cohort, a separate validation cohort of roughly 110 different subjects was used. To predict cytomegalovirus infection status, the study combined high-throughput TCR immunosequencing, statistical association of individual TCRs with disease status, and machine learning. In a later analysis, previously published TCR beta repertoires from 500 to 750 donors were re-analyzed and high-resolution HLA genotyping was added so that TCR occurrence patterns could be studied. Rather than drawing on any new phenotypic data, the later analysis identified candidate immune exposures from TCR beta sequences and the way those sequences occurred across donors. To decide whether each TCR beta V gene segment behaved as functional or pseudogenic, an earlier analysis of some 540 of the donors relied on high-throughput TCR beta sequencing. Donor age, sex, ethnicity and CMV serostatus were collected together with the repertoire data. In a later genetic analysis, genome-wide SNP genotypes for about 65% of the 666 donors were used, and that subset was treated as a discovery cohort. All discovery cohort repertoires had been generated on a single sequencing platform. Both class I and class II loci were covered by HLA typing, at four-digit resolution. The number of typed donors differed by locus: 629-630 for A, B, C, DRB1 and DQB1; 500 to 550 for DQA1; around 610 for DPA1; and 400 to 480 for DPB1. Because of strong linkage in the cohort, roughly five DR-DQ haplotypes were treated as single units for association and clustering. Across around 400 genotyped donors of the cohort, an average of roughly 250,000 unique TCR beta nucleotide sequences per donor were sequenced, and about a sixth of those sequences were non-productive.

The investigation overall reported the following: Several of the top co-occurrence clusters appeared to be linked to parvovirus B19, influenza, CMV and Epstein-Barr virus, according to a later analysis. An earlier analysis of 587 of the donors showed that most TCR beta V segments appeared in productive rearrangements either about 87% or about 30% of the time, which broadly matched IMGT annotations. Most TCR sequences were seen in very few donors, while some public TCRs were found in many individuals. In a later analysis, most CMV-associated TCR beta chains were found to appear HLA-restricted, with HLA associations seemingly driven largely by CMV exposure. A later genetic analysis reported fewer N-insertions in productive TCRs among donors in an Asian-associated ancestry cluster than the approximately 670-donor mean. According to the authors, the approach could potentially be generalized to other disease states and immunological phenotypes. Cytomegalovirus status was reported to be diagnosed by the classifier with high specificity and sensitivity in both the original and validation cohorts. In a later analysis, TCR association rates were found to vary across HLA loci, with the most associated TCRs seen for DRB1 alleles and the fewest for HLA-C alleles. The 87-base-pair reads could not distinguish some IMGT-functional V segments, including TRBV6-2 and TRBV6-3, so those segments were excluded. A later analysis found that HLA-associated TCR beta chains were more clonally expanded and had lower generation probabilities than equally common non-associated chains. In vitro tests confirmed that a few of the cytomegalovirus-associated TCR beta chains recognize cytomegalovirus antigens. A cluster of highly shared sequence variants was judged likely to represent a technical artifact of the sequencing pipeline. The only immune exposure information available for the cohort was CMV serostatus. A further reported finding was that TCR beta sequences accurately predicted the HLA-A and HLA-B alleles for most subjects in the first cohort. The study listed 150 to 200 TCR beta chains as associated with cytomegalovirus. Only TCR beta chains were sequenced in this cohort, and the absence of alpha or paired-chain data limited detectable features. In a later analysis, around 17,000 TCR beta sequences were associated with specific HLA alleles at a false discovery rate of 0.05. When HLA alleles, especially DR and DQ, strongly co-occurred, attributing TCR associations to individual alleles was difficult. Sequencing depth was assumed to be roughly uniform across donors in the presence/absence analyses, though that assumption may not hold. Because some donors lacked HLA typing at each locus, the association tests relied only on the typed subset. Seventeen rarely observed V segments, including chromosome 9 orphons, were excluded from the earlier analysis of approximately 600 of the donors because counts were too low. Correlated functional status among segregating V segments might be attributable to linkage disequilibrium, but an unknown experimental factor could not be ruled out. In a later genetic analysis, a missense DCLRE1C variant was associated with V-gene and J-gene trimming of TCR beta chains, and the association was replicated in an independent cohort.

Libraries were built with the immunoSEQ multiplex PCR assay. A mixture of 60 forward primers for TCR Vbeta segments and 13 reverse primers for TCR Jbeta segments was used in the multiplex PCR. The CDR3 region of rearranged TCR beta genes was amplified from genomic DNA by a multiplex PCR assay. On the Illumina HiSeq System, the amplified TCR beta libraries were sequenced as 87-base-pair reads. The paper's data handling went like this. A later analysis tallied 75 million to 95 million unique TCR beta chains across the roughly 610 repertoires, and approximately 11 million of those chains were shared by two or more donors. Raw reads were error-corrected and collapsed into unique sequences with a nearest-neighbor algorithm that merged closely related sequences to remove PCR and sequencing errors. CDR3 sequences were aligned to IMGT reference sequences to assign V, D and J gene segments. For a sequence to be retained, a match of at least six nucleotides was required to both a V gene segment and a J gene segment. Rearrangements were called productive when the CDR3 lacked stop codons and stayed in frame with V and J; all others were non-productive. Following IMGT convention, CDR3 was defined as the stretch from the second conserved V-encoded cysteine to the conserved J-encoded phenylalanine. The earlier analysis of 500 to 600 of the donors excluded sequences that lacked an unambiguous match to a single V gene segment. In an earlier analysis of 500 to 750 of the donors, V segments were called functional above 56.7% productive rearrangements and were called segregating when the between-donor standard deviation exceeded 5%. A statistical classification framework was developed to diagnose cytomegalovirus status using the catalog of TCR beta chain sequences. V and J gene assignment, in a later analysis, came from comparing TCR nucleotide sequences with IMGT/GENE-DB human TR gene sequences. In a later analysis, CDR3 sequences and most-parsimonious VDJ recombination scenarios were assigned using the TCRdist pipeline. In a later analysis, every TCR beta chain was defined by the combination of its CDR3 amino acid sequence and its V-gene family, and reads without a unique V-gene family were dropped. To address suspected cross-contamination and a sequencing artifact, a later analysis removed 592 highly shared, low-generation-probability nucleotide sequences. In a later analysis, a clonal expansion index was calculated for each public chain from normalized within-repertoire ranks of inferred template counts. Generation probabilities in a later analysis came from a VDJ recombination model fitted to out-of-frame rearrangements, and those results were checked against IGoR. In a later analysis, hypergeometric tests were used to score TCR-TCR, TCR-HLA and TCR-CMV co-occurrence, with a repertoire-size bias correction applied to TCR pairs. To estimate false discovery rates, a later analysis permuted the HLA or CMV assignments 20 times. In a later analysis, co-occurring TCRs were grouped using DBSCAN, with TCRdist sequence similarity added in when clustering inside HLA-allele-positive subsets. Repertoires with fewer than 30,000 or more than 120,000 public chains were left out of co-occurrence clustering, as were five repertoires with anomalous nucleotide sharing. TCRdb's version of the immuneACCESS table is confined to in-frame rearrangements and falls short of the full clone set. An unresolved V gene accounts for under half of the shortfall where checked; the remainder is of unknown origin. Clonal size and the V and J genes are those of that table, whereas D and trimming came from the DNA. This sample has about 180,000 clones in its table, and about 80% of those were observed once. The ten top clones hold more than 3.5% of the sample.

The cohort was made up of 666 healthy bone marrow donors. Cohort members were all nominally healthy when sampled, although unrecorded immune exposures were likely present. The donor tested CMV seropositive, placing the donor among the 290 or so seropositive members of the cohort. Every donor gave a peripheral blood sample, and the peripheral blood mononuclear cells from that sample were used for TCR beta sequencing. Genomic DNA was extracted from the blood cell samples with the Qiagen DNeasy Blood Extraction Kit. About this clone itself: Its binding antigen is unknown. The sample holds no much larger clone one base away, and base qualities are not on file.

V drops 1 base and J drops 14 bases, leaving 21 bases in between. From a lookup of the germline V gene, CDR1 and CDR2 are MGHRA and YSYEKL. The CDR3, from cysteine to phenylalanine, totals 16 residues. CDR3 DNA only is kept here, 48 bases in frame from base 1. This chain is built from TRBV4-1 and TRBJ1-6; the D gene lacks a confident call. The clonotype originates from a woman in her sixties or seventies in good health and CMV-seropositive. Sample: PBMCs. The CDR3 in this case is CASSQGVLERGSALHF. The sequenced DNA is TGCGCCAGCAGCCAAGGCGTTCTGGAACGGGGTTCGGCCCTCCACTTT.